This is a list of T cell receptor beta chains from one sample in a study of shared clonotypes between healthy human individuals. Method: immunoSEQ multiplex PCR; TCRdb's copy keeps in-frame clones and lacks some. The table lists about 530,000 clones, 96% of them singletons, with roughly 0.06% in the top ten. The sequencing sample was made of naive CD4+ T cells sorted from blood. The receptors shown here come from a woman in her 30s in good health. Both conserved end residues are part of each CDR3.

v_gene	j_gene	CDR3aa
TRBV28	TRBJ1-5	CASRSGQNQPQHF
TRBV19	TRBJ2-7	CASAMAEGQGEQYF
TRBV6-6	TRBJ2-7	CASSGQGNSYEQYF
TRBV27	TRBJ2-2	CASRGQADTGELFF
TRBV11-3	TRBJ2-7	CASSSIAGGPGYSYEQYF
TRBV11-2	TRBJ2-6	CASSLEGGTGANVLTF
TRBV10-1	TRBJ2-3	CASSESEIGRSAGGPSTDTQYF
TRBV28	TRBJ2-7	CASSLGLAYEQYF
TRBV5-1	TRBJ2-7	CASSLKAGQSSYEQYF
TRBV28	TRBJ1-2	CASSVARNYGYTF
TRBV19	TRBJ1-4	CASSVGDDEKLFF
TRBV11-3	TRBJ1-2	CASSAETGNYGYTF
TRBV6-5	TRBJ2-1	CASRDRGNEQFF
TRBV28	TRBJ2-3	CASSLGQTDTQYF
TRBV5-1	TRBJ1-3	CASSPGTQGNTIYF
TRBV28	TRBJ1-5	CASSQGRSNQPQHF
TRBV28	TRBJ2-3	CASSLDPDSTDTQYF
TRBV4-2	TRBJ2-7	CASSQEWRVAGSYEQYF
TRBV5-1	TRBJ1-1	CASSLGPMNTEAFF
TRBV28	TRBJ2-5	CASGQGGIETQYF
TRBV6-5	TRBJ2-7	CASSYSSGPDYEQYF